One sample yielded the 5 T cell receptor beta chains listed below, sequenced in a study of T cell changes during pregnancy in multiple sclerosis. The table came from immunoSEQ multiplex PCR; TCRdb's copy has only in-frame clones and leaves some out. The sample lists approximately 23,000 clones; 91% were seen once. Sequencing used CD4+ T cells from peripheral blood mononuclear cells, obtained in the third trimester of pregnancy. These TCRs come from a female donor in good health, enrolled as a control in a pregnancy study.

This clone appeared once. The CDR3 DNA reads as TGTGCCAGCAAAAAAACAGGGGGCACAGATACGCAGTATTTT. Protein sequence: CASKKTGGTDTQYF. The chain combines TRBV6-5 with TRBJ2-3; 7 bases map to TRBD1. Trimming took 7 bases from V and 1 from J; bases not matched to a gene: 5. The CDR3 length is 14 residues. Germline V gene sequence: CDR1 MNHEY, CDR2 SVGAGI.

This chain joins TRBV4-1 and TRBJ2-7; 12 bases match TRBD2. Per the germline V gene, CDR1 is MGHRA and CDR2 is YSYEKL. V lost 4 bases and J lost 2; bases outside the gene matches: 3. CDR3 size: 15 residues. The CDR3 DNA sequence: TGCGCCAGCAGCCCAACTAGCGGGGGGACCTACGAGCAGTACTTC. As protein: CASSPTSGGTYEQYF.

This rearrangement joins TRBV19 to TRBJ1-5; 8 bases fit TRBD1. The CDR3 is 18 residues long. The V gene end was trimmed by 5 bases and the J gene end by 0 bases; junction bases not matched to a gene: 12. In germline, CDR1 is LNHDA, CDR2 SQIVND (reference sequence). CDR3 nucleotide sequence: TGTGCCAGTAGTCCTTGGACAGGGATGGGCTATAGCAATCAGCCCCAGCATTTT. Translated: CASSPWTGMGYSNQPQHF.

The chain couples TRBV6-5 to TRBJ2-3; possibly TRBD1 for D (6 bases). This CDR3 is 15 amino acids long. Per germline, CDR1 MNHEY and CDR2 SVGAGI. Between the trimmed V and J ends, which lost 0 bases and 4 bases, there was a span of 11 bases. CDR3: CASSYSRGSADTQYF. CDR3 coding DNA: TGTGCCAGCAGTTACTCGAGGGGGAGTGCAGATACGCAGTATTTT.

The chain uses TRBV5-1 and TRBJ2-5; 14 positions agree with TRBD2. This CDR3 contains 16 residues. V trimming: 0 bases; J trimming: 2 bases; junction bases outside the gene matches: 0. Germline CDR1 reads SGHRS; CDR2 reads YFSETQ. DNA of the CDR3: TGCGCCAGCAGCTTGGGGACTAGCGGGGGGCAAGAGACCCAGTACTTC. Translated: CASSLGTSGGQETQYF.